The 23 T cell receptor beta chains given below trace back to one sample, sequenced in a study of cytomegalovirus exposure and HLA in healthy donors. Sequenced by immunoSEQ multiplex PCR; TCRdb stores in-frame clones only, minus some. The top ten clones hold 1.2% of a sample with around 300,000 clones, around 87% of them seen once. The specimen was PBMCs. These receptors came from a woman younger than 45 in good health and CMV-seropositive.

This sequence joins TRBV6-6 and TRBJ1-1; tentative D call: TRBD1 (6 bases). Per the germline V gene, CDR1 is MNHNY and CDR2 is SVGAGI (reference sequence). The germline V and J ends were trimmed by 0 bases and 5 bases, with 7 bases remaining between them. This CDR3 comprises 13 residues. CDR3 sequence (DNA): TGTGCCAGCAGTTACTCAGGGGGGACTGAAGCTTTCTTT. It is translated as CASSYSGGTEAFF.

A single count supports this clone. This chain links TRBV29-1 with TRBJ1-2; D uncertain. The V gene's germline CDR1 is SQVTM and CDR2 ANQGSEA. This CDR3 comprises 12 residues. Trimming shortened V by 2 bases and J by 6 bases, and 10 bases separated the two germline ends. CDR3: CSVEKWVDGYTF. The CDR3 nucleotides are TGCAGCGTTGAAAAGTGGGTGGATGGCTACACCTTC.

This clone has only a few counts. V and J are TRBV7-6 and TRBJ2-2; D not resolved. The germline CDR1 and CDR2 sequences are SGHVS and FNYEAQ. The length of the CDR3 is 14 residues. With 3 bases removed from V and 0 bases from J, the gap between germline ends came to 5 bases. This CDR3 is CASSFRPNTGELFF. The DNA for the CDR3 is TGTGCCAGCAGCTTCCGACCGAACACCGGGGAGCTGTTTTTT. The whole variable domain, filled in from reference TRBV7-6 and TRBJ2-2, reads GAGVSQSPRYKVTKRGQDVALRCDPISGHVSLYWYRQALGQGPEFLTYFNYEAQQDKSGLPNDRFSAERPEGSISTLTIQRTEQRDSAMYRCASSFRPNTGELFFGEGSRLTVL.

This clone was recorded only once. The CDR3 DNA follows: TGTGCCAGCAGTTTGAGGGGCACTGAAGCTTTCTTT. Protein sequence: CASSLRGTEAFF. The genes are TRBV6-1 and TRBJ1-1, with D tentatively TRBD1 (5 bases). The germline V gene encodes CDR1 MNHNS and CDR2 SASEGT. The length of the CDR3 is 12 residues. The V end lost 5 bases, the J end lost 4 bases, and 8 bases lay between the germline ends.

The gene calls are TRBV27 and TRBJ2-1, with D possibly being TRBD1 or TRBD2 (6 bases each). Trimming removed 8 bases at V and 4 bases at J, with 21 bases between. CDR1 is MNHEY and CDR2 is SMNVEV in the germline V gene (reference sequence). This CDR3 contains 16 residues. CDR3 sequence (DNA): TGTGCCAGCCCAAAGCCCAGGGGACTTAGTTACAATGAGCAGTTCTTC. Its protein product is CASPKPRGLSYNEQFF.

This sequence joins TRBV30 and TRBJ2-3, with D perhaps TRBD2 (6 bases). Germline lookup yields CDR1 GTSNPN and CDR2 SVGIG (reference sequence). The V end was cut by 2 bases, the J end by 2 bases, with 11 bases between. The CDR3 extends over 14 amino acids. This CDR3 is CAWSPGTFTDTQYF. The CDR3 nucleotides are TGTGCCTGGAGTCCGGGGACTTTCACAGATACGCAGTATTTT.

This sequence joins TRBV30 and TRBJ2-7; D is uncertain. Germline assignment: CDR1 GTSNPN and CDR2 SVGIG (reference sequence). The ends were cut back, 2 bases at V and 5 bases at J, with 10 bases in the middle. The CDR3 loop spans 12 amino acids. DNA for the CDR3: TGTGCCTGGAGTCCCGGTTCCGACGAGCAGTACTTC. It translates to CAWSPGSDEQYF.

The V gene is TRBV7-2, the J gene TRBJ2-3; D unclear. Germline V lookup: CDR1 SGHTA, CDR2 FQGNSA. This CDR3 region has 13 residues. Trimming removed 5 bases from V and 3 bases from J, with 9 bases in between. In nucleotides, the CDR3 is TGTGCCAGCAGCCCACCTACGACAGATACGCAGTATTTT. The encoded protein is CASSPPTTDTQYF.

This clone was seen once. The chain recombines TRBV25-1 with TRBJ1-1, with 7 bases lining up with TRBD1. Germline loops: CDR1 MGHDK, CDR2 SYGVNS. V dropped 4 bases and J dropped 0; count of bases not matched to a gene: 2. This CDR3 has 14 residues. The CDR3 sequence: CASSAGTVNTEAFF. The DNA of the CDR3 is TGTGCCAGCAGTGCAGGGACAGTGAACACTGAAGCTTTCTTT.

This chain connects TRBV7-9 to TRBJ2-3; TRBD2 agrees at 11 bases. CDR3 length: 17 residues. Germline CDR1 is SEHNR and CDR2 is FQNEAQ (reference sequence). Trimming at V came to 4 bases and at J to 1 base, leaving 7 bases not matched to a gene. The CDR3 spells CASSSRLAGLRTDTQYF. CDR3 DNA: TGTGCCAGCAGCTCCCGACTAGCGGGACTTCGCACAGATACGCAGTATTTT.

The chain combines TRBV7-9 with TRBJ1-1, with D perhaps matching TRBD1 (5 bases). Trimming removed 6 bases at V and 1 base at J, with 15 bases between. CDR1 is SEHNR, CDR2 FQNEAQ, per germline (reference sequence). CDR3 size: 15 residues. The CDR3: CASRSAGTRNTEAFF. The CDR3 DNA sequence: TGTGCCAGCAGATCTGCCGGGACGAGGAACACTGAAGCTTTCTTT.

The chain uses TRBV18 and TRBJ2-7; perhaps D is TRBD1 or TRBD2 (5 bases each). The CDR3 sequence is 14 residues long. V lost 2 bases and J 4 bases, leaving 12 bases between the germline ends. Germline loops: CDR1 KGHSH, CDR2 LQKENI. Written as DNA, the CDR3 is TGTGCCAGCTCACCAGGCGGGCAGGGATACGAGCAGTACTTC. Translated: CASSPGGQGYEQYF. The full variable domain, its missing parts supplied by reference TRBV18 and TRBJ2-7, is NAGVMQNPRHLVRRRGQEARLRCSPMKGHSHVYWYRQLPEEGLKFMVYLQKENIIDESGMPKERFSAEFPKEGPSILRIQQVVRGDSAAYFCASSPGGQGYEQYFGPGTRLTVT.

This clone has just a few counts. The chain is built from TRBV28 and TRBJ1-3; D not certain. Germline V gives CDR1 MDHEN, CDR2 SYDVKM. V gave up 6 bases and J gave up 5 bases, with 8 bases separating them. The CDR3 spans 12 residues. The CDR3 DNA is TGTGCCAGCAGCCCCCTGAGAAACACCATATATTTT. The encoded protein is CASSPLRNTIYF.

The chain joins TRBV11-3 to TRBJ2-3; D not certain. This CDR3 contains 14 residues. V was trimmed by 4 bases and J by 2 bases, leaving 10 bases between them. Germline loops: CDR1 SGHNT, CDR2 YENEEA. CDR3 amino acids: CASSSQTSTDTQYF. CDR3 coding DNA: TGTGCCAGCAGCTCCCAAACCTCCACAGATACGCAGTATTTT.

A few counts support this clone. This chain connects TRBV2 to TRBJ2-7, with TRBD1 as a possible D gene (5 bases). The germline CDR1 and CDR2 sequences are SNHLY and FYNNEI. Trimming cost V 4 bases and J 3 bases, with 13 bases left between them. The CDR3 sequence is 14 residues long. The CDR3 DNA sequence: TGTGCCAGCAGTGCACAGGCCTCCAACTACGAGCAGTACTTC. Residues: CASSAQASNYEQYF. Looking up the rest from reference TRBV2 and TRBJ2-7 gives the full variable domain: EPEVTQTPSHQVTQMGQEVILRCVPISNHLYFYWYRQILGQKVEFLVSFYNNEISEKSEIFDDQFSVERPDGSNFTLKIRSTKLEDSAMYFCASSAQASNYEQYFGPGTRLTVT.

The V and J genes are TRBV7-9 and TRBJ2-1; D is perhaps TRBD1 (5 bases). Germline V gene lookup returns CDR1 SEHNR and CDR2 FQNEAQ (reference sequence). The CDR3 contains 12 residues. V was cut by 5 bases and J by 9 bases, with 11 bases left in between. CDR3 in amino acids: CASSLQVTEQFF. The DNA for the CDR3 is TGTGCCAGCAGCCTACAGGTCACTGAGCAGTTCTTC.

There are a few counts of this clone. The rearrangement uses TRBV5-8 and TRBJ2-5; 7 bases are a match to TRBD1. CDR1 SGHTS and CDR2 YDEGEE come from the germline V gene. The CDR3 loop spans 15 amino acids. Trimming at V came to 0 bases and at J to 4 bases, leaving 6 bases not matched to a gene. CDR3 DNA sequence: TGTGCCAGCAGCTTGGAGAGACAGGGATCAGAGACCCAGTACTTC. Amino acid sequence: CASSLERQGSETQYF.

The CDR3 spells CASSLISNTEAFF. The CDR3 DNA reads TGTGCCAGCAGCCTAATATCGAACACTGAAGCTTTCTTT. The J gene is TRBJ1-1, the V gene TRBV27, with D uncertain. This CDR3 comprises 13 residues. Germline CDR1 MNHEY, CDR2 SMNVEV (reference sequence). V was trimmed by 6 bases and J by 1 base, leaving 9 bases between them.

This sequence joins TRBV9 and TRBJ2-1; D uncertain. This CDR3 region has 13 residues. V was cut by 0 bases and J by 13 bases, with 14 bases left in between. Germline-derived CDR1 and CDR2 are SGDLS and YYNGEE. The CDR3 DNA sequence: TGTGCCAGCAGCGTAGGCGTCAGTGAGGCACAGTTCTTC. This gives the protein CASSVGVSEAQFF.

The chain has TRBV6-5 and TRBJ2-7, with D possibly TRBD1 on 5 matching bases. From germline, CDR1 is MNHEY and CDR2 SVGAGI. Trimming removed 6 bases from V and 2 bases from J, with 11 bases in between. The CDR3 consists of 13 residues. CDR3 sequence reads: CASSPKQAYEQYF. DNA of the CDR3: TGTGCCAGCAGCCCAAAACAGGCCTACGAGCAGTACTTC.

The rearrangement uses TRBV5-1 and TRBJ1-4; TRBD1 might be the D (6 bases). Deletions cut 1 base from V and 4 bases from J, with 8 bases between. The germline V gene has CDR1 SGHRS and CDR2 YFSETQ. CDR3 length: 14 residues. The CDR3 is CASSLTGFNEKLFF. The CDR3 DNA sequence: TGCGCCAGCAGCTTGACAGGGTTTAATGAAAAACTGTTTTTT.

In its sample, this clone was seen a few times. The chain employs TRBV6-1 and TRBJ1-6; D possibly corresponds to TRBD1 (6 bases). The V end lost 3 bases, the J end lost 8 bases, and 14 bases lay between the germline ends. The V gene's germline CDR1 is MNHNS and CDR2 SASEGT. The CDR3 sequence is 15 residues long. The CDR3 spells CASSDVGGGYSPLHF. CDR3 nucleotides: TGTGCCAGCAGTGACGTTGGAGGGGGATATTCACCCCTCCACTTT.

The rearrangement joins TRBV7-6 to TRBJ2-6; 7 bases match TRBD1. Trimming removed 3 bases from V and 0 bases from J; junction bases left unmatched: 8. Germline lookup yields CDR1 SGHVS and CDR2 FNYEAQ. The CDR3 runs 18 residues. CDR3 sequence reads: CASSLGYTGVSGANVLTF. The CDR3 nucleotides read TGTGCCAGCAGCTTGGGTTATACAGGGGTCTCTGGGGCCAACGTCCTGACTTTC.